This TCR beta chain was recovered during a study of T cells in Graves' hyperthyroidism and ophthalmopathy. For the study at large: Upon initial diagnosis and before any treatment, peripheral blood was collected.

Notes on this clonotype: Its antigen is still unknown.

The germline V gene has CDR1 MGHRA and CDR2 YSYEKL. V dropped 1 base and J dropped 5 bases, with 14 bases sitting between them. The CDR3 consists of 15 residues. Using RNA transcripts as the source, TCR beta CDR3 regions were amplified. TCR CDR3 regions were first amplified by RT-PCR with HTBI primers. TCRdb recomputed calls from the multiplex PCR reads with MiXCR, one row per CDR3 protein. The sample gives around 720,000 distinct CDR3 sequences, 35% of which show up once; around 30% is in the top ten. Whole-study results and caveats: Most thyroid clonotypes that were expanded above 0.001 also turned up in blood.

V is TRBV4-1 and J is TRBJ2-5; a weak D match, TRBD2 (6 bases). The sequenced sample consisted of blood. This TCR derives from a woman between 40 and 55 years old with Graves' hyperthyroidism. The CDR3 is CASSQVGLSGETQYF. In DNA form, the CDR3 reads TGCGCCAGCAGCCAAGTCGGGCTGAGCGGGGAGACCCAGTACTTC.